The clone carrying this TCR beta chain was detected a few times. The antigen is not known. Germline V gene lookup returns CDR1 DFQATT and CDR2 SNEGSKA (reference sequence). Trimming pared 4 bases from V and 7 bases from J, leaving 17 bases between. The CDR3 consists of 14 residues. This record belongs to a study of neurological immune-mediated disorders. Points from the study as a whole: No CDR3 amino acid sequences recurred among expanded clones across subjects, suggesting private repertoires in all groups. Among 34 multiple sclerosis patients, phylogenetic grouping put the repertoires of 18 into a single related-CDR3 cluster, a possible signature.

A 10-nucleotide random UMI tagged transcripts in template-switch 5'RACE cDNA synthesis. TCRdb re-called the 5' RACE reads through MiXCR, storing one row per CDR3 protein. The repertoire includes over 60,000 distinct CDR3 sequences, around 5% of them detected once, and 2.2% sits in the top ten. The receptor was derived from a woman in her 70s with multiple sclerosis. V and J are TRBV20-1 and TRBJ2-1; D possibly uses TRBD1 or TRBD2 (5 bases each). The sample taken for sequencing was PBMCs. The CDR3 DNA follows: TGCAGTGCTACCGGGAAGGCTGGGGGAAATGAGCAGTTCTTC. Its protein product is CSATGKAGGNEQFF.